This T cell receptor beta chain originates from a study of T cell changes during pregnancy in multiple sclerosis (dated by TCRdb to between 2018 and 2021). For context, the study as a whole: The study looked at changes in the T cell repertoire across pregnancy in women with multiple sclerosis.

The cysteine opens and the phenylalanine closes a CDR3 of 17 amino acids. The sequence is cut down to CDR3 DNA, 51 bases in frame from base 1. CDR1 and CDR2 were assigned from the germline V gene as LGHNA and YSLEER. V loses 4 bases at its end and J loses 3 bases; junction bases beyond the gene matches: 14. In regard to this clone: Its cognate antigen has yet to be identified. Base qualities are not at hand, and no much larger clone is one base apart.

The method was the immunoSEQ multiplex PCR assay. The table comes from immuneACCESS by way of TCRdb, which keeps in-frame sequences with V and J called. Part of the clones is missing from these tables; in studies checked, under half for an unresolved V gene and the rest for unknown reasons. Present in this sample are roughly 42,000 clones, around 89% of which were seen just once. The top ten clonotypes cover more than 0.6% of the sample. Sequences were derived from CD4+ T cells from peripheral blood mononuclear cells, sampled in the first trimester of pregnancy. This chain is built from TRBV4-3 and TRBJ2-5; 7 junctional bases match TRBD1. This receptor was identified in a female donor with multiple sclerosis, enrolled in a pregnancy study. The CDR3 protein is CASSRNGLQGIEETQYF. The DNA sequence reads TGCGCCAGCAGCCGCAACGGGTTACAGGGGATTGAAGAGACCCAGTACTTC.